This T cell receptor beta chain was identified during a study of T-cell memory formation after mild COVID-19 (dated by TCRdb to the early 2020s). Concerning the study at large: TCR sequence clusters from the two donors were found to be largely donor specific. Longitudinal TCRalpha and TCRbeta repertoire sequencing tracked T-cell clones expanding and contracting after mild COVID-19 in a couple of donors. The cohort comprised two young, previously healthy adult volunteers, one female and one male. Results the study describes overall, beyond this receptor: Balanced CD4/CD8 phenotypes were observed for clones contracting from day 15 to 85, whereas a bias towards CD4+ was observed for a second wave of clones expanding from day 15 to 37. Only two mild cases were covered by the study, and larger cohorts that include severe cases with pre-infection samples were considered necessary. Some responding clones were detected in pre-infection memory, suggesting pre-existing cross-reactive memory T cells joined the SARS-CoV-2 response. Contracting CD4+ clones appeared mostly in the CM and EM memory subsets, whereas CD8+ clones were enriched in EMRA. Whether the second-wave clones peaking on day 37 were SARS-CoV-2 specific was not confirmed.

PBMCs were isolated by Ficoll-Paque density gradient centrifugation. The germline V gene encodes CDR1 MGHRA and CDR2 YSYEKL. The CDR3 runs 17 residues from the cysteine to the phenylalanine. Kept here is only the CDR3 DNA, which spans 51 bases and is read in frame from base 1. Germline trimming amounts to 1 base on V and 5 bases on J, with 8 as the count of junction bases outside the gene matches. The sequencer listed for this sample is Illumina NovaSeq 6000. TCRalpha and TCRbeta cDNA libraries were constructed by 5'RACE with constant-segment primers, with sample barcodes and unique molecular identifiers being introduced. RNA was extracted from every sample with Trizol reagent. The libraries were amplified in two PCR steps, and the second step added a second sample barcode and Illumina TruSeq adapters. Sequencing of libraries was performed on an Illumina NovaSeq with 2 x 150 bp paired-end reads. From the authors' description of their analysis: Reads were demultiplexed and collapsed into UMI-guided consensus sequences with migec v1.2.7. Using mixcr v2.1.11, UMI consensuses were aligned to TRA and TRB V and J templates and then assembled into clonotypes. A clonotype was counted as expanded or contracted only when both edgeR and NoisET called the clonotype significant, with the noise models trained on biological replicates. For edgeR calls, a false discovery rate-adjusted p below 0.01 and a log2 fold-change threshold of 1 were applied. As an exploratory analysis of dynamics, max-normalized trajectories of the 1000 most abundant clonotypes were examined by PCA with hierarchical clustering. Separately sequenced CD4+ and CD8+ repertoires were used to assign a CD4 or CD8 phenotype to each responding clone. TCRdb trimmed public reads at Q25 via fastp, called clones via MiXCR and kept in-frame beta chains. Merged by CDR3 protein, the rows form single entries marked with the most common genes and DNA. The V and J calls were determined by TCRdb, not by the authors. The sample table lists 400,000 or so distinct CDR3 sequences, roughly 20% of them with a count of one. In total, the top ten clones hold roughly 8% of the sample.

A word on this clonotype: This receptor's antigen is unknown. The record has no base qualities; no much larger clone is one base away.

The chain was built from TRBV4-1 and TRBJ2-3, with 11 central nucleotides matching TRBD2. The sample was PBMCs or a T cell subset sorted from them (not recorded which). The source is an adult woman who had mild COVID-19 (a few samples of this study predate the infection). The sample titles of this study are shuffled in the database, so cell type and time point are left out; the donor was told from shared clones. The DNA reads TGCGCCAGCAGCCAAGTCCTTAGCGGGGGGGCCTTAGATACGCAGTATTTT. This codes for CASSQVLSGGALDTQYF.